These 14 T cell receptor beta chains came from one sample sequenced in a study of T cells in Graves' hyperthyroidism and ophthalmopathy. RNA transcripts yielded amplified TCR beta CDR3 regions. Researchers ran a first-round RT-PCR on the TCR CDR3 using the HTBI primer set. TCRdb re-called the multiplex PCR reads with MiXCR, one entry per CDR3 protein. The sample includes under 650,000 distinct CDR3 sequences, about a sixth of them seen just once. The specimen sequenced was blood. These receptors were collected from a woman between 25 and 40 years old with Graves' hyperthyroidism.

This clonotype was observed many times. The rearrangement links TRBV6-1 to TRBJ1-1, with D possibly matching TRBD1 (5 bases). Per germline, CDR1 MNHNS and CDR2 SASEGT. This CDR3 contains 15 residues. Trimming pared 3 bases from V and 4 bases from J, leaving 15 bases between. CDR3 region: CASSDRGGGGTEAFF. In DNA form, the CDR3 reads TGTGCCAGCAGTGATCGCGGGGGGGGTGGCACTGAAGCTTTCTTT.

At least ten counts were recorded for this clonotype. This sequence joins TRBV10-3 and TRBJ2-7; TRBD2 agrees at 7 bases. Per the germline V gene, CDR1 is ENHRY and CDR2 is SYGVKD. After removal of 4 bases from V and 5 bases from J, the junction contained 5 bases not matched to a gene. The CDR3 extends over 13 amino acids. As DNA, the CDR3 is TGTGCCATCAGTGGGGGCACTAGCGACGAGCAGTACTTC. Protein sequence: CAISGGTSDEQYF.

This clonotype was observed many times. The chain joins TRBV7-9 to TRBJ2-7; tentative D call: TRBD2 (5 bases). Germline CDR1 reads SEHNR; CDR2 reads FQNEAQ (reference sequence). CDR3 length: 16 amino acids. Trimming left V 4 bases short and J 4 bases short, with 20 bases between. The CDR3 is CASSWGSGKESYEQYF. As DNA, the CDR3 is TGTGCCAGCAGCTGGGGAAGCGGAAAGGAATCGTACGAGCAGTACTTC.

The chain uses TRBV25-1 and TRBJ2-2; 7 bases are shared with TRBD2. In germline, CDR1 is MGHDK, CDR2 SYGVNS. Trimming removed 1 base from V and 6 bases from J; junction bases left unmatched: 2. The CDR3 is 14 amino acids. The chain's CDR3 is CASSEWGGPGELFF. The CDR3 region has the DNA TGTGCCAGCAGTGAATGGGGGGGACCCGGGGAGCTGTTTTTT.

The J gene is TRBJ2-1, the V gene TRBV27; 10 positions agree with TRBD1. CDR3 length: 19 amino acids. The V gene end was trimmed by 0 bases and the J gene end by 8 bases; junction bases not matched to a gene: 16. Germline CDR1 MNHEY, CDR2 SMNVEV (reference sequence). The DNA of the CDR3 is TGTGCCAGCAGTTTATCAGGGACAGGGGAGTTAGCCCGTTACGATGAGCAGTTCTTC. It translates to CASSLSGTGELARYDEQFF.

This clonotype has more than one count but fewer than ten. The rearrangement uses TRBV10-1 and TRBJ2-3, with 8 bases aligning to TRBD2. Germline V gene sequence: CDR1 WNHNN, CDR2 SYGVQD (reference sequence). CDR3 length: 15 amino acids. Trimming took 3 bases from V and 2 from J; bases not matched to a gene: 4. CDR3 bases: TGCGCCAGCAGTGAAGGAGCGGGGGTCACAGATACGCAGTATTTT. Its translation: CASSEGAGVTDTQYF.

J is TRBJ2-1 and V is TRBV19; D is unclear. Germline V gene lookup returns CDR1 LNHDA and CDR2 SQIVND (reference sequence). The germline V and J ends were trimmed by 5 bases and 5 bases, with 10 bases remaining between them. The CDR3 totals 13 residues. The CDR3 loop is CASSDLMDNEQFF. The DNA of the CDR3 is TGTGCCAGTAGTGACCTCATGGACAATGAGCAGTTCTTC.

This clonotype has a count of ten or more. The CDR3 sequence is CASSFWGRNKETQYF. CDR3 in DNA: TGTGCCAGCAGCTTTTGGGGACGGAATAAAGAGACCCAGTACTTC. The gene calls are TRBV11-2 and TRBJ2-5, with D perhaps matching TRBD1 or TRBD2 (5 bases each). The CDR3 runs 15 residues. Germline CDR1 is SGHAT and CDR2 is FQNNGV. V was pared by 3 bases and J by 3 bases, with 14 bases between. Variable domain in full (rest from reference TRBV11-2 and TRBJ2-5): EAGVAQSPRYKIIEKRQSVAFWCNPISGHATLYWYQQILGQGPKLLIQFQNNGVVDDSQLPKDRFSAERLKGVDSTLKIQPAKLEDSAVYLCASSFWGRNKETQYFGPGTRLLVL.

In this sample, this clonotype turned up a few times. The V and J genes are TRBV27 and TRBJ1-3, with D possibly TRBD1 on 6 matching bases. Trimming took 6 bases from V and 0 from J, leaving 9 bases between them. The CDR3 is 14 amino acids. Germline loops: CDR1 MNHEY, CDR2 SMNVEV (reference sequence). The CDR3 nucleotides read TGTGCCAGCAGGAGGGGGACCTCTGGAAACACCATATATTTT. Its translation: CASRRGTSGNTIYF.

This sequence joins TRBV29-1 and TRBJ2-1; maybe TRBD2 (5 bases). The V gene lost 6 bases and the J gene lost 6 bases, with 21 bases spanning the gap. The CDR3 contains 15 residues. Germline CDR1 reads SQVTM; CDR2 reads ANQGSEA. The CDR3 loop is CSVGKTSTVFNEQFF. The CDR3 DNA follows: TGCAGCGTCGGAAAAACTAGTACGGTATTCAATGAGCAGTTCTTC.

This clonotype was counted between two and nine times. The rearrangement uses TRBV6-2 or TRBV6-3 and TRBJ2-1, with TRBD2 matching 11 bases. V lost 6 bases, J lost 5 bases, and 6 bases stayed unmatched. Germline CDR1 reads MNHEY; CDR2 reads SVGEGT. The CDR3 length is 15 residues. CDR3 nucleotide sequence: TGTGCCAGCAGGACAACTAGCGGGGGTAACAATGAGCAGTTCTTC. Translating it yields CASRTTSGGNNEQFF.

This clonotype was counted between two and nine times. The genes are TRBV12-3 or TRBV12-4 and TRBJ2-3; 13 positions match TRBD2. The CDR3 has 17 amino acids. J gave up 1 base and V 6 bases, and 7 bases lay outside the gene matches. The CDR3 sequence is CASSTGTSGMGTDTQYF. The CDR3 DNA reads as TGTGCCAGCAGCACCGGGACTAGCGGGATGGGCACAGATACGCAGTATTTT.

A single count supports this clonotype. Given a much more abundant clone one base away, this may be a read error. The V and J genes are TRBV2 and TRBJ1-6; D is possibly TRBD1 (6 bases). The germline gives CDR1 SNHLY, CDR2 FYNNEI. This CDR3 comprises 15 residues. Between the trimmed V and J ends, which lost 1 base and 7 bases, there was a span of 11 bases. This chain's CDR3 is CASSEGGQTNSPLHF. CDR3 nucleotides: TGTGCCAGCAGTGAAGGCGGACAGACCAATTCACCCCTCCACTTT.

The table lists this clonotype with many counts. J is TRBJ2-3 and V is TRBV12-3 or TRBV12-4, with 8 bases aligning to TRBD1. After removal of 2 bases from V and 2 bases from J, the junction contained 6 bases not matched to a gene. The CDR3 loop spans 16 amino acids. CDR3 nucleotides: TGTGCCAGCAGTTTACGGACAGGGAGAAACACAGATACGCAGTATTTT. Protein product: CASSLRTGRNTDTQYF.